Below, 21 T cell receptor beta chains from the same sample are listed, as sequenced in a study of cytomegalovirus exposure and HLA in healthy donors. PCR used 60 Vbeta primers and 13 Jbeta primers. TCRdb's table, derived via immunoSEQ multiplex PCR, lists solely in-frame clones and lacks some. The data show 150,000 to 200,000 clones, with 80% to 85% seen just once and more than 1.5% held by the top ten. Sequenced: PBMCs. Source of these receptors: a man aged 18-30 years in good health and CMV-seronegative.

V and J are TRBV10-3 and TRBJ1-3; D is unresolved. The CDR3 has 12 residues. Germline CDR1 ENHRY, CDR2 SYGVKD. V dropped 5 bases and J dropped 4 bases, with 6 bases sitting between them. CDR3 in DNA: TGTGCCATCAGTAACAGCGGAAACACCATATATTTT. As protein: CAISNSGNTIYF.

The chain joins TRBV18 to TRBJ1-2, with D uncertain. The CDR3 length is 13 residues. V was shortened by 2 bases and J by 2 bases, with 6 bases between the two germline ends. Germline V lookup: CDR1 KGHSH, CDR2 LQKENI. CDR3 nucleotide sequence: TGTGCCAGCTCACCAGCCAGGAACTATGGCTACACCTTC. Protein: CASSPARNYGYTF.

Only one count was recorded for this clone. This chain joins TRBV7-9 and TRBJ2-3; 8 nucleotides align to TRBD1. CDR1 is SEHNR, CDR2 FQNEAQ, per germline (reference sequence). The CDR3 has 15 residues. Losses at the gene ends were 5 bases for V and 2 bases for J; bases not matched to a gene: 6. The chain's CDR3 is CASSLRTGTTDTQYF. CDR3 sequence (DNA): TGTGCCAGCAGCCTCCGGACAGGGACCACAGATACGCAGTATTTT.

As DNA, the CDR3 is TGTGCCAGTAGTATAGACTGGGCCCCGGGGGGCACTGAAGCTTTCTTT. Its translation: CASSIDWAPGGTEAFF. The V call is TRBV19, the J call TRBJ1-1; weak D call: TRBD1 (5 bases). The length of the CDR3 is 16 residues. V dropped 0 bases and J dropped 4 bases, with 15 bases sitting between them. Per the germline V gene, CDR1 is LNHDA and CDR2 is SQIVND (reference sequence).

The V call is TRBV4-2, the J call TRBJ2-1, with TRBD2 identical over 9 bases. The CDR3 contains 22 residues. Germline V CDR1 and CDR2: LGHNA, YNFKEQ. The J segment lost 5 bases and the V segment lost 1 base, leaving 24 bases of the junction unmatched. The CDR3 region has the DNA TGTGCCAGCAGCCAAGGACCTTTCGCGGGGGGGCGTCCCCCGATTTTTAACAATGAGCAGTTCTTC. This translates into CASSQGPFAGGRPPIFNNEQFF.

The chain recombines TRBV21-1 with TRBJ2-4; the tabulated D call, TRBD1, remains unverified against the DNA. TRBV21-1 is a pseudogene locus. This CDR3 has 15 amino acids. The DNA for the CDR3 is TGTGCCAGCAGCAAGTCAGGGGGTACCAAAAACATTCAGTACTTC. This gives the protein CASSKSGGTKNIQYF.

This chain joins TRBV7-9 and TRBJ2-7; 13 bases are a match to TRBD2. There are 14 residues in the CDR3. The V and J ends lost 5 bases and 6 bases, in that order; junction bases with no gene match: 4. The germline V gene has CDR1 SEHNR and CDR2 FQNEAQ (reference sequence). The CDR3 nucleotides read TGTGCCAGCAGCCCGGGACTAGCGGGAAGCGAGCAGTACTTC. It encodes CASSPGLAGSEQYF.

This sequence joins TRBV11-2 and TRBJ2-3, with 12 bases lining up with TRBD2. V gave up 6 bases and J gave up 2 bases; unmatched junction bases: 3. CDR3 length equals 15 residues. In germline, CDR1 is SGHAT, CDR2 FQNNGV. Here the CDR3 reads CASRASGGDTDTQYF. In DNA, the CDR3 is TGTGCCAGCAGGGCTAGCGGGGGGGACACAGATACGCAGTATTTT.

DNA for the CDR3: TGTGCCAGCAGCCCAGACAGGGTGAGGGCAGATACGCAGTATTTT. It specifies CASSPDRVRADTQYF. V usage is TRBV7-9 and J usage is TRBJ2-3; TRBD1 matches at 7 bases. This CDR3 spans 15 amino acids. J gave up 4 bases and V 5 bases, and 9 bases lay outside the gene matches. Per the germline V gene, CDR1 is SEHNR and CDR2 is FQNEAQ (reference sequence).

The CDR3 here is CASTRGGRETQYF. The CDR3, as DNA: TGTGCCAGCACCCGGGGGGGGAGGGAGACCCAGTACTTC. The rearrangement uses TRBV5-6 and TRBJ2-5; 8 bases match TRBD2. V lost 6 bases and J lost 5; bases outside the gene matches: 6. The CDR3 is 13 residues long. Germline V CDR1 and CDR2: SGHDT, YYEEEE.

The chain uses TRBV6-5 and TRBJ1-1; TRBD1 is a possible D gene (6 bases). The germline CDR1 and CDR2 sequences are MNHEY and SVGAGI. The CDR3 covers 12 residues. V was shortened by 5 bases and J by 8 bases, with 12 bases between the two germline ends. CDR3 nucleotide sequence: TGTGCCAGCAGTCCCCTGGGGGCGGAAGCTTTCTTT. Its translation: CASSPLGAEAFF.

V usage is TRBV6-5 and J usage is TRBJ1-2; TRBD1 is a possible D gene (5 bases). The CDR3 length is 13 residues. Deletions cut 3 bases from V and 7 bases from J, with 12 bases between. In germline, CDR1 is MNHEY, CDR2 SVGAGI. The CDR3: CASSYGGSAGYTF. The CDR3 coding sequence is TGTGCCAGCAGTTATGGGGGGTCCGCTGGCTACACCTTC.

V and J are TRBV2 and TRBJ2-5; 9 positions agree with TRBD1. The CDR3 sequence is 14 residues long. Per germline, CDR1 SNHLY and CDR2 FYNNEI. V lost 3 bases to trimming and J lost 11 bases; unmatched junction nucleotides: 10. This CDR3 is CASSEPTGGGEQYF. The CDR3 nucleotides are TGTGCCAGCAGTGAGCCGACAGGGGGAGGGGAGCAGTACTTC.

The chain recombines TRBV19 with TRBJ1-1, with TRBD1 matching over 8 bases. The CDR3 spans 15 residues. The V gene end was trimmed by 6 bases and the J gene end by 0 bases; junction bases not matched to a gene: 6. The germline V gene encodes CDR1 LNHDA and CDR2 SQIVND (reference sequence). CDR3 sequence (DNA): TGTGCCAGTAGCAGGGACAGGACGATGAACACTGAAGCTTTCTTT. This translates into CASSRDRTMNTEAFF.

The V call is TRBV7-3, the J call TRBJ2-7, with D maybe TRBD2 (6 bases). The CDR3 is 13 amino acids. Germline values: CDR1 SGHTA, CDR2 FQGTGA. The germline V and J ends were trimmed by 0 bases and 4 bases, with 7 bases remaining between them. As DNA, the CDR3 is TGTGCCAGCAGCTTAACGGCGGGGTACGAGCAGTACTTC. This gives the protein CASSLTAGYEQYF.

This chain uses TRBV7-9 with TRBJ2-1; possibly TRBD1 for D (7 bases). The CDR3 sequence is 16 residues long. V was shortened by 8 bases and J by 2 bases, with 19 bases between the two germline ends. CDR1 is SEHNR and CDR2 is FQNEAQ in the germline V gene (reference sequence). CDR3 region: CASRKTRDSPYNEQFF. CDR3 nucleotide sequence: TGTGCCAGCCGCAAGACTAGGGACAGCCCCTACAATGAGCAGTTCTTC.

The J gene is TRBJ1-3, the V gene TRBV19, with D possibly being TRBD1 (6 bases). Germline V gene lookup returns CDR1 LNHDA and CDR2 SQIVND (reference sequence). Trimming took off 6 bases at V and 0 bases at J, with 24 bases between the two ends. CDR3 length equals 19 residues. CDR3 amino acids: CASRTMTQGRLSSGNTIYF. Written as DNA, the CDR3 is TGTGCCAGTAGGACTATGACACAGGGCCGGCTGAGCTCTGGAAACACCATATATTTT.

The chain uses TRBV4-3 and TRBJ2-2, with 7 positions matching TRBD2. Germline V gene sequence: CDR1 LGHNA, CDR2 YSLEER. CDR3 length: 17 residues. Trimming at V came to 4 bases and at J to 3 bases, leaving 11 bases not matched to a gene. The CDR3 spells CASSLRLAGEDTGELFF. The CDR3 DNA reads as TGCGCCAGCAGCCTTCGACTTGCGGGAGAGGACACCGGGGAGCTGTTTTTT.

V gene TRBV18 combines with J gene TRBJ2-3, with 9 bases matching TRBD1. V lost 0 bases and J lost 8; bases outside the gene matches: 3. The CDR3 length is 14 residues. The germline CDR1 and CDR2 sequences are KGHSH and LQKENI. The CDR3 coding sequence is TGTGCCAGCTCACCACCGAGACAGGGGGGTACGCAGTATTTT. The encoded protein is CASSPPRQGGTQYF.

The chain links TRBV27 to TRBJ1-1, with 10 positions matching TRBD1. Germline CDR1 MNHEY, CDR2 SMNVEV (reference sequence). V lost 5 bases to trimming and J lost 1 base; unmatched junction nucleotides: 4. The CDR3 is made up of 15 amino acids. The CDR3 sequence is CASSLRDRGNTEAFF. The CDR3 DNA reads TGTGCCAGCAGTCTAAGGGACAGGGGGAACACTGAAGCTTTCTTT.

V gene TRBV7-6 combines with J gene TRBJ2-2; TRBD2 aligns across 7 bases. Germline loops: CDR1 SGHVS, CDR2 FNYEAQ. J was trimmed by 4 bases and V by 5 bases; bases with no gene match: 7. This CDR3 is built from 15 residues. CDR3 bases: TGTGCCAGCAGCGCATCCGGGACTACCACCGGGGAGCTGTTTTTT. It encodes CASSASGTTTGELFF. The variable domain in full, with the rest retrieved from reference TRBV7-6 and TRBJ2-2, is GAGVSQSPRYKVTKRGQDVALRCDPISGHVSLYWYRQALGQGPEFLTYFNYEAQQDKSGLPNDRFSAERPEGSISTLTIQRTEQRDSAMYRCASSASGTTTGELFFGEGSRLTVL.